The sequence of this TCR beta chain was determined in a study of T cell responses to AZD1222 COVID-19 vaccine. Notes on the study in general: The CD4 TCRs associated with vaccination extended across spike and predominated at 160-218 and 743-854. Repertoire samples came only from after the peak T cell response. Within unmutated variant regions lay the reported targets of nearly half of spike-specific TCRs.

Using immunoSEQ multiplex PCR, the repertoire was profiled, and TCRdb retains in-frame clones only, with some absent. Of about 140,000 clones detected, 88% appear once; the ten largest clones hold 3% to 4.5%. Of note for this clone: Its specificity is unknown.

The sequencing used peripheral blood, collected on day 0 of AZD1222 vaccination. This receptor was identified in an adult in good health.

The CDR3 DNA is TGTGCCATCAGTGTAGGCAGATTAAGCACAGATACGCAGTATTTT. Its protein product is CAISVGRLSTDTQYF. The chain uses TRBV10-3 and TRBJ2-3; the D is unclear. The CDR3 runs 15 residues. Germline loops: CDR1 ENHRY, CDR2 SYGVKD. V gave up 4 bases and J gave up 0 bases, with 11 bases separating them.